This TCR beta chain comes out of a study of T cells expressing NK-cell markers. For the study at large: Each TCR beta repertoire originated in sorted T cells that were CD3+CD56+NKG2C+, CD3+CD56+NKG2C- or CD3+CD56-NKG2C+. Findings of the study overall: Among CD8+ T cells from 5 to 7 donors, dominant NKG2C+ clonotypes accounted for about 1.0-7.0%. Leadership of the CD3+CD56-NKG2C+ fraction also belonged to these clonotypes in several donors.

Libraries used 5'RACE template switching adding universal primer site and UMIs. TCRdb reprocessed the 5' RACE reads and keeps a single row for each CDR3 protein, giving no DNA. This table lists roughly 450,000 distinct CDR3 sequences. As for this clonotype: The target antigen is unknown.

The CDR3 runs 16 residues. Germline V CDR1 and CDR2: KGHDR, SFDVKD. The rearrangement uses TRBV24-1 and TRBJ2-1; there is no DNA to check the TCRdb D call of TRBD2. This sequence was found in a woman aged 50 to 65 in good health. Material: blood T cells: a sorted CD56 or NKG2C T cell subset, CD4+ or CD8+ T cells, or bulk PBMC T cells (not recorded which). This chain's CDR3 is CATSDLLGGGGNEQFF.